These T cell receptor beta chains were read from a single sample in a study of long-term antiretroviral therapy in people with HIV. Here immunoSEQ multiplex PCR was the method, and the copy in TCRdb shows in-frame clones only, minus some. The sample holds around 27,000 clones, around 90% seen once. The sequenced sample was unsorted PBMCs, obtained about 4.3 years after starting antiretroviral therapy. These TCRs come from a young man with HIV. Each CDR3 is given with its conserved first and last residue. Each record gives: D gene, J gene, CDR3 length, V gene, clone size, CDR3 protein, CDR3 DNA. A D gene is named only where the DNA matches it firmly. For some rows the clone size is stated as once, few or many, or as a class when expanded; others skip it.

TRBD1	TRBJ2-7	14	TRBV19	NA	CASKKAGGSYEQYF	TGTGCCAGTAAAAAAGCAGGGGGATCCTACGAGCAGTACTTC
NA	TRBJ2-3	15	TRBV10-3	NA	CAISDGKGSTDTQYF	TGTGCCATCAGTGATGGTAAGGGTAGTACAGATACGCAGTATTTT
NA	TRBJ1-3	19	TRBV7-8	NA	CASSLSRVRGRRTGNTIYF	TGTGCCAGCAGCTTAAGTCGGGTGCGGGGGCGCAGAACTGGAAACACCATATATTTT
NA	TRBJ1-1	14	TRBV28	NA	CASSLEGTMTEAFF	TGTGCCAGCAGTTTAGAAGGGACAATGACCGAAGCTTTCTTT
NA	TRBJ1-4	14	TRBV19	NA	CASIDGGPNEKLFF	TGTGCCAGTATTGATGGGGGGCCAAATGAAAAACTGTTTTTT
NA	TRBJ1-4	14	TRBV11-2	once	CASSLPWGNEKLFF	TGTGCCAGCAGTTTACCATGGGGGAATGAAAAACTGTTTTTT
NA	TRBJ2-7	15	TRBV11-3	NA	CASSLVSLAGWEQYF	TGTGCCAGCAGCTTAGTCTCACTAGCAGGCTGGGAGCAGTACTTC
NA	TRBJ1-5	13	TRBV7-9	NA	CASSLNSDQPQHF	TGTGCCAGCAGCTTAAATAGCGATCAGCCCCAGCATTTT
TRBD1	TRBJ1-5	17	TRBV7-8	once	CASSTLGTGGANQPQHF	TGTGCCAGCAGCACCCTTGGGACAGGGGGCGCGAATCAGCCCCAGCATTTT
NA	TRBJ1-4	16	TRBV6-1	NA	CASSALPGPPNEKLFF	TGTGCCAGCAGTGCCCTCCCAGGGCCTCCAAATGAAAAACTGTTTTTT